This T cell receptor beta chain was retrieved from a study of beta chain features in type 1 diabetes. Whole-study findings and limits: For Type 1 diabetes patients, all four CD4+ subsets carried TCRB CDR3s that were moderately but significantly shorter.

This clone appeared a single time. Its antigen is undetermined. Each donor gave one heparinised blood draw averaging around 0.12 L. The V and J ends lost 0 bases and 3 bases respectively, with 11 bases between them. The CDR3 totals 15 residues. Germline V gives CDR1 MNHEY, CDR2 SVGAGI. Of the isolated RNA, all was reverse transcribed, and so the sequenced material was expressed TCRB transcripts. The table came from immunoSEQ multiplex PCR; TCRdb's copy has only in-frame clones and leaves some out. The repertoire has 85,000 to 110,000 clones, over 25% of them found once; the top ten carry around 0.5%. This receptor was taken from a woman aged 18-29 years with type 1 diabetes. Sequenced sample: central memory CD4+ T cells from blood. The rearrangement joins TRBV6-5 to TRBJ2-5; the D gene is possibly TRBD1 (5 bases). This CDR3 is CASSYSAGNKETQYF. As DNA, the CDR3 is TGTGCCAGCAGTTACTCGGCAGGGAACAAAGAGACCCAGTACTTC.